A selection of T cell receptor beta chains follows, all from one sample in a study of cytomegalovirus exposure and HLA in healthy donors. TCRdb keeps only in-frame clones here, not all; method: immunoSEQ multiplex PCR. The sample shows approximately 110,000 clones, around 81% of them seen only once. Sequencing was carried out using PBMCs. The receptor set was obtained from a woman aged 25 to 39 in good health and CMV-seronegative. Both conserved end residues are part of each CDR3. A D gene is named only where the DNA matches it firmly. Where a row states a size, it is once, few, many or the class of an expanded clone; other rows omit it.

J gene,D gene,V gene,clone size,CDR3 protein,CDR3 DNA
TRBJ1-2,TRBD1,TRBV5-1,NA,CASSSKRDRSHSPYGYTF,TGCGCCAGCAGCTCGAAACGGGACAGGTCCCACTCGCCTTATGGCTACACCTTC
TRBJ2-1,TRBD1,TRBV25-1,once,CASSDNRGSYNEQFF,TGTGCCAGCAGTGATAACAGGGGTTCCTACAATGAGCAGTTCTTC
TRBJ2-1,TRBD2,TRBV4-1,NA,CASSIGRLGNEQFF,TGCGCCAGCAGTATCGGGAGGCTGGGGAATGAGCAGTTCTTC
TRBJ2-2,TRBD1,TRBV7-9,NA,CASSPGQGEAGELFF,TGTGCCAGCAGCCCAGGACAGGGCGAGGCCGGGGAGCTGTTTTTT
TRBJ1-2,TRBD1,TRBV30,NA,CAWSTPDRGDYGYTF,TGTGCCTGGAGTACACCGGACAGGGGAGACTATGGCTACACCTTC
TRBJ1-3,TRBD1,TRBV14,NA,CASSQLTGTFGNTIYF,TGTGCCAGCAGCCAACTGACAGGGACATTTGGAAACACCATATATTTT
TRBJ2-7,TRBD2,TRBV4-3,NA,CASSQLLAGTYEQYF,TGCGCCAGCAGCCAACTGCTAGCGGGGACCTACGAGCAGTACTTC
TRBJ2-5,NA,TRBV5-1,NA,CASSGTREETQYF,TGCGCCAGCAGTGGTACACGGGAAGAGACCCAGTACTTC
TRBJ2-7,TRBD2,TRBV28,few,CASSSRRGVPASYEQYF,TGTGCCAGCAGTTCCCGTCGGGGGGTCCCCGCTTCCTACGAGCAGTACTTC
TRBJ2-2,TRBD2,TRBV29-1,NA,CSVGRETKNTGELFF,TGCAGCGTGGGGAGGGAAACGAAGAACACCGGGGAGCTGTTTTTT
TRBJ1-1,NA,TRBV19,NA,CASSVGGDVNTEAFF,TGTGCCAGTAGTGTGGGGGGGGACGTGAACACTGAAGCTTTCTTT
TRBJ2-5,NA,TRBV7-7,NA,CASTPQSVQETQYF,TGTGCTAGCACCCCCCAGTCAGTCCAAGAGACCCAGTACTTC
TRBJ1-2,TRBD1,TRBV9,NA,CASSVGQGEGGYTF,TGTGCCAGCAGCGTAGGACAGGGGGAGGGTGGCTACACCTTC
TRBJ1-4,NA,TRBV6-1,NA,CASSEIAGSATNEKLFF,TGTGCCAGCAGTGAAATCGCAGGGTCAGCAACTAATGAAAAACTGTTTTTT
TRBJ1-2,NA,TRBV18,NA,CASSPRSEGGGYTF,TGTGCCAGCTCCCCGAGGTCGGAGGGAGGCGGCTACACCTTC
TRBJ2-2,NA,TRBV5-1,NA,CASSLESSGVVGELFF,TGCGCCAGCAGCTTGGAATCTTCGGGAGTGGTCGGGGAGCTGTTTTTT
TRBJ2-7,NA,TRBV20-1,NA,CSAGSYEQYF,TGCAGTGCTGGGAGCTACGAGCAGTACTTC
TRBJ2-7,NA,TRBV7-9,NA,CASSLWTDRPYEQYF,TGTGCCAGCAGCTTGTGGACTGATAGACCCTACGAGCAGTACTTC
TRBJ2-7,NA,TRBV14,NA,CASSLTYEQYF,TGTGCCAGCAGCCTTACCTACGAGCAGTACTTC
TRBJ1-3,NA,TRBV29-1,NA,CSGGSSGNTIYF,TGCAGCGGAGGGAGCTCTGGAAACACCATATATTTT
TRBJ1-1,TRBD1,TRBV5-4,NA,CASSDAPGQGAPEAFF,TGTGCCAGCAGCGACGCCCCGGGACAGGGGGCGCCTGAAGCTTTCTTT
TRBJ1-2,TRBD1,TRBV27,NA,CASGPLTGTYGYTF,TGTGCCAGCGGCCCTTTGACAGGGACCTATGGCTACACCTTC
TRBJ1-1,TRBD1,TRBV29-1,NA,CSVGGGAAGQLSTEAFF,TGCAGCGTTGGAGGGGGCGCGGCAGGGCAATTGAGCACTGAAGCTTTCTTT
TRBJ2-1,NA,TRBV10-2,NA,CASRGPGGAYNEQFF,TGCGCCAGCAGGGGCCCTGGCGGGGCGTACAATGAGCAGTTCTTC
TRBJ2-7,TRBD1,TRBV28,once,CASDSRDRSYEQYF,TGTGCCAGCGATTCCCGGGACAGATCCTACGAGCAGTACTTC
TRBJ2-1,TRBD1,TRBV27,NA,CASSSMDRGYEQFF,TGTGCCAGCAGTTCCATGGACAGGGGCTATGAGCAGTTCTTC
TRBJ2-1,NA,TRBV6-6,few,CASTGGASVPGNEQFF,TGTGCCAGCACCGGAGGGGCCTCCGTCCCAGGGAATGAGCAGTTCTTC
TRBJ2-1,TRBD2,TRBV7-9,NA,CASSFDTSGPYNEQFF,TGTGCCAGCAGCTTTGACACTAGCGGCCCGTACAATGAGCAGTTCTTC
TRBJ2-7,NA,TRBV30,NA,CAWSELGGAEGEQYF,TGTGCCTGGAGTGAACTGGGCGGGGCTGAGGGTGAGCAGTACTTC
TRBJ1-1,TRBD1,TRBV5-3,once,CARRDRGNGWKNTEAFF,TGTGCCAGAAGGGACAGGGGCAATGGGTGGAAGAACACTGAAGCTTTCTTT
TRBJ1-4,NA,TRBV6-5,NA,CASTRRSNEKLFF,TGTGCCAGCACACGCAGGTCTAATGAAAAACTGTTTTTT
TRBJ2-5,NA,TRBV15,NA,CATSRDSGLISVAETQYF,TGTGCCACCAGCAGAGATTCTGGTCTAATCTCAGTAGCAGAGACCCAGTACTTC
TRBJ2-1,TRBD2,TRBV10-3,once,CAISATSGSSYNEQFF,TGTGCCATCAGTGCAACTAGCGGGAGCTCCTACAATGAGCAGTTCTTC
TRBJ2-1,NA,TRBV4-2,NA,CASSQDGSVTYNEQFF,TGTGCCAGCAGCCAAGATGGTAGCGTGACCTACAATGAGCAGTTCTTC
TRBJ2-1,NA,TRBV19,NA,CASSPPVSYNEQFF,TGTGCCAGTAGTCCTCCCGTTTCCTACAATGAGCAGTTCTTC
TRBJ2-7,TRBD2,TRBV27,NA,CASISFGATSGSSYEQYF,TGTGCCAGCATTAGTTTTGGGGCGACTAGCGGGAGCTCCTACGAGCAGTACTTC
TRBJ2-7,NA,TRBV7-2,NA,CASSAAPGLAYEQYF,TGTGCCAGCAGCGCCGCCCCGGGACTCGCCTACGAGCAGTACTTC
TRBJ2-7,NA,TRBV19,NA,CASSLAGIKGEQYF,TGTGCCAGTAGTCTCGCAGGGATTAAAGGCGAGCAGTACTTC
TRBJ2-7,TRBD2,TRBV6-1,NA,CASTTSGRAFYEQYF,TGTGCCAGCACAACTAGCGGGAGGGCCTTTTACGAGCAGTACTTC
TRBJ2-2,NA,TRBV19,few,CASTSKTKYELFF,TGTGCCAGTACCAGTAAAACTAAATATGAGCTGTTTTTT
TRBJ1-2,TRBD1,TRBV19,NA,CASSIDRGNSGYTF,TGTGCCAGTAGTATCGACAGGGGGAATAGTGGCTACACCTTC
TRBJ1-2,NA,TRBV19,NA,CASSQQDRDYGYTF,TGTGCCAGTAGCCAACAGGACCGAGACTATGGCTACACCTTC
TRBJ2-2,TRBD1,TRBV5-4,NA,CASRTGTANTGELFF,TGTGCCAGCAGAACCGGGACAGCGAACACCGGGGAGCTGTTTTTT
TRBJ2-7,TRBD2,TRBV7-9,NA,CSSSSPITSGSSYEQYF,TGTTCCAGCAGCTCCCCCATCACTAGCGGTTCCTCCTACGAGCAGTACTTC
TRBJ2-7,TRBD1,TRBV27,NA,CASSLSTGDWAYEQYF,TGTGCCAGCAGTTTATCAACAGGGGATTGGGCCTACGAGCAGTACTTC
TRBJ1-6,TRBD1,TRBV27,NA,CASSLRGTVNSPLHF,TGTGCCAGCAGTTTACGCGGGACAGTTAATTCACCCCTCCACTTT
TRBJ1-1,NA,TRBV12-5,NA,CASGLGGTEAFF,TGTGCTAGTGGTCTAGGGGGCACTGAAGCTTTCTTT
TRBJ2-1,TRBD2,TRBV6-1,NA,CASIGKAGGPYEQFF,TGTGCCAGCATCGGGAAAGCGGGAGGGCCGTATGAGCAGTTCTTC
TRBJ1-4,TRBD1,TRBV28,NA,CASSLNLPGQGAPATNEKLFF,TGTGCCAGCAGTTTAAATCTCCCGGGACAGGGGGCACCGGCAACTAATGAAAAACTGTTTTTT
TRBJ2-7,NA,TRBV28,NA,CASSLAVSPYEQYF,TGTGCCAGCAGTTTAGCGGTCTCCCCCTACGAGCAGTACTTC
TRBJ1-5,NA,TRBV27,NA,CASSLSSVGGQPQHF,TGTGCCAGCAGTTTATCGTCAGTGGGAGGCCAGCCCCAGCATTTT
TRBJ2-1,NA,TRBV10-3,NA,CAISEGGASKIEQFF,TGTGCCATCAGTGAGGGCGGTGCTAGTAAGATTGAGCAGTTCTTC
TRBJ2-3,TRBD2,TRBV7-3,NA,CASSLKLAGTTDTQYF,TGTGCCAGCAGCTTAAAGCTAGCGGGGACCACAGATACGCAGTATTTT
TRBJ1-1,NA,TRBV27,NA,CASRGGQRNTEAFF,TGTGCCAGCAGGGGGGGGCAAAGGAACACTGAAGCTTTCTTT
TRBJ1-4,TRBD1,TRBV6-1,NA,CASSEVSGGGEKLFF,TGTGCCAGCAGTGAAGTTTCAGGGGGCGGTGAAAAACTGTTTTTT
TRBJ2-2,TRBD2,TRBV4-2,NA,CASSQDRGEGGELFF,TGTGCCAGCAGCCAAGATCGAGGGGAGGGCGGGGAGCTGTTTTTT